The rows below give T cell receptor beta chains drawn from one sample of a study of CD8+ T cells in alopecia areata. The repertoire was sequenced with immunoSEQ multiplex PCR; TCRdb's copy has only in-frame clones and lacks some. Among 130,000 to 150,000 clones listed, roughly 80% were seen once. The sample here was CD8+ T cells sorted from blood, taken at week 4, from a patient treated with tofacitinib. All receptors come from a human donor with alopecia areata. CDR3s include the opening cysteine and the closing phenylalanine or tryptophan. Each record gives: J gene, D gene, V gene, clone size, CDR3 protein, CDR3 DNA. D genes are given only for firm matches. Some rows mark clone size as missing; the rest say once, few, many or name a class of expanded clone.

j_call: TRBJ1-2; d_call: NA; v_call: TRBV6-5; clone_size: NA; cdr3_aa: CASSSRGLTRDYGYTF; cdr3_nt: TGTGCCAGCAGTTCCAGGGGCCTCACCCGGGACTATGGCTACACCTTC
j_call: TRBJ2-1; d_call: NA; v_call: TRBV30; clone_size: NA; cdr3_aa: CAWSSGYGQFF; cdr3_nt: TGTGCCTGGAGTTCGGGATATGGGCAGTTCTTC
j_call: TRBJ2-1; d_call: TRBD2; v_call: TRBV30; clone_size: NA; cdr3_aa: CAWSVAGSYNEQFF; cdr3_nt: TGTGCCTGGAGTGTAGCGGGATCCTACAATGAGCAGTTCTTC
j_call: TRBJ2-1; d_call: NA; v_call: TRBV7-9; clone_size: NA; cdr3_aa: CASSSPTYEQFF; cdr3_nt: TGTGCCAGCAGCTCTCCGACTTACGAGCAGTTCTTC
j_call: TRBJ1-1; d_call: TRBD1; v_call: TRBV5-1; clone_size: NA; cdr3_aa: CASSVGAGGNTEAFF; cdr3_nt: TGCGCCAGCAGCGTTGGAGCAGGGGGCAACACTGAAGCTTTCTTT
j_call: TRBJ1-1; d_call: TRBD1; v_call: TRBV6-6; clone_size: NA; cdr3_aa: CASSSTGGNTEAFF; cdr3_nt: TGTGCCAGCAGTTCAACAGGGGGGAACACTGAAGCTTTCTTT
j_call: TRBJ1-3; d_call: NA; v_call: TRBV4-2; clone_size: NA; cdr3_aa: CASMGTYGGNTIYF; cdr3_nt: TGTGCCAGCATGGGGACGTACGGTGGAAACACCATATATTTT
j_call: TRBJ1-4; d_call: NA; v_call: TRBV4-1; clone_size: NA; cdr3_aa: CASSPGGTNEKLFF; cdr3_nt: TGCGCCAGCAGCCCCGGGGGGACTAATGAAAAACTGTTTTTT
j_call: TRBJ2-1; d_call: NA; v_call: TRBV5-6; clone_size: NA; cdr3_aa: CASSLAQGYNEQFF; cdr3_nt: TGTGCCAGCAGCTTGGCCCAGGGGTACAATGAGCAGTTCTTC
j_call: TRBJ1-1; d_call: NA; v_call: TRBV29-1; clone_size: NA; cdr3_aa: CSIRLFTEAFF; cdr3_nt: TGCAGCATACGCCTCTTCACTGAAGCTTTCTTT
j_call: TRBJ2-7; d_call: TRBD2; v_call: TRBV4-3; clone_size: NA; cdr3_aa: CASSQTIGPAGAPYEQYF; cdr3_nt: TGCGCCAGCAGCCAAACAATCGGGCCAGCGGGGGCCCCGTACGAGCAGTACTTC
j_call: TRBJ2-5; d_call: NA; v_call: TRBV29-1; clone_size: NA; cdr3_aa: CSVEDPPGATQYF; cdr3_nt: TGCAGCGTTGAAGATCCCCCCGGGGCGACCCAGTACTTC
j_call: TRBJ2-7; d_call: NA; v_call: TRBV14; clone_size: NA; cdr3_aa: CASSLRGGGEQYF; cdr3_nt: TGTGCCAGCAGCCTCAGAGGGGGAGGCGAGCAGTACTTC
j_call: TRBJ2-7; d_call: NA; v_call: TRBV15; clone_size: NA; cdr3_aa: CATSSRALSYEQYF; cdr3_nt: TGTGCCACGAGCTCCAGGGCTCTCTCCTACGAGCAGTACTTC
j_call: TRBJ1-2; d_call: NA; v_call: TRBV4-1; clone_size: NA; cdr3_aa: CASSQVVDTYYGYTF; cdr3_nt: TGCGCCAGCAGCCAAGTCGTAGATACCTACTATGGCTACACCTTC
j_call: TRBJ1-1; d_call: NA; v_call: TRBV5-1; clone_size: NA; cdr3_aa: CASSLAEGFGTEAFF; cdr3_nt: TGCGCCAGCAGCTTGGCTGAAGGGTTCGGCACTGAAGCTTTCTTT
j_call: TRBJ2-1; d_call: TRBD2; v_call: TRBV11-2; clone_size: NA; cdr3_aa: CASSLKSAGGPYNEQFF; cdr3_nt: TGTGCCAGCAGCTTAAAGTCTGCGGGGGGGCCATACAATGAGCAGTTCTTC
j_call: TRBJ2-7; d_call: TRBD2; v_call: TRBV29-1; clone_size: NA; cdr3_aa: CSVEKAGGGSEQYF; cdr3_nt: TGCAGCGTTGAAAAGGCGGGGGGAGGGAGCGAGCAGTACTTC
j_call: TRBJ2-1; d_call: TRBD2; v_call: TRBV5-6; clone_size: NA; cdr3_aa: CASRPPYERGVGEFF; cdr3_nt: TGTGCCAGCAGACCCCCCTACGAGCGGGGGGTTGGTGAGTTCTTC
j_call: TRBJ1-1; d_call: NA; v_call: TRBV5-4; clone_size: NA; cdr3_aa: CASSLWRGTEAFF; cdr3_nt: TGTGCCAGCAGCCTGTGGAGGGGAACTGAAGCTTTCTTT
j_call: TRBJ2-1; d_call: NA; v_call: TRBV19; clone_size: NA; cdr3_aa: CASSMSGRPGNEQFF; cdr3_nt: TGTGCCAGTAGTATGTCAGGGCGCCCCGGCAATGAGCAGTTCTTC
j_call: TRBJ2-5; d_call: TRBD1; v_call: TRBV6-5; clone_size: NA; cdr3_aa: CASSQTGSGETQYF; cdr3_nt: TGTGCCAGCAGTCAGACAGGGTCAGGAGAGACCCAGTACTTC
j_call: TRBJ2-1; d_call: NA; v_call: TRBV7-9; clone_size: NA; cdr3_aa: CASRLILAIGANEQFF; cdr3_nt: TGTGCCAGCAGACTAATCCTAGCTATAGGGGCCAATGAGCAGTTCTTC
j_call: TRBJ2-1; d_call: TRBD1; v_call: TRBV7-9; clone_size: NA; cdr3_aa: CASTGGPGNEQFF; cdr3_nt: TGTGCCAGCACAGGGGGCCCGGGGAATGAGCAGTTCTTC
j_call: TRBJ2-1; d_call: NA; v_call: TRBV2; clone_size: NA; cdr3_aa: CASSDEGDEQFF; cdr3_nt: TGTGCCAGCAGTGACGAAGGCGATGAGCAGTTCTTC
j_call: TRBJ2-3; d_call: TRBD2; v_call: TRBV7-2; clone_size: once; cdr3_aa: CASSLDGGGAFQDTQYF; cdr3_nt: TGTGCCAGCAGCTTAGACGGCGGGGGGGCCTTTCAGGATACGCAGTATTTT
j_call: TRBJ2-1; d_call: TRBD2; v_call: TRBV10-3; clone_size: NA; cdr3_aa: CAISDIFTSGGNNEQFF; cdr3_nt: TGTGCCATCAGTGACATCTTTACTAGCGGGGGTAACAATGAGCAGTTCTTC
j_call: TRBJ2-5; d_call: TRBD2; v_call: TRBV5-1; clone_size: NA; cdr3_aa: CASSLVVSGGAFQETQYF; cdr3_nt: TGCGCCAGCAGCTTGGTGGTGAGCGGGGGGGCCTTCCAAGAGACCCAGTACTTC